This is a list of T cell receptor beta chains from one sample in a study of cytomegalovirus exposure and HLA in healthy donors. TCRdb's copy holds only in-frame clones and misses some; the assay was immunoSEQ multiplex PCR. Among about 170,000 clones listed, approximately 80% were seen once. The source material was PBMCs. The receptors originated from a boy aged 2 to 9 in good health and CMV-seronegative. Both conserved end residues are part of each CDR3. A D gene is named only where the DNA matches it firmly. Expanded clones get a size class; other rows say once, few or many, or leave the size out.

size: -; J: TRBJ2-2; V: TRBV19; D: TRBD1; CDR3: CASSSPGTGTGELFF; DNA: TGTGCCAGTTCAAGTCCCGGGACAGGTACCGGGGAGCTGTTTTTT
size: -; J: TRBJ2-1; V: TRBV4-2; D: -; CDR3: CASSPGSEDEQFF; DNA: TGTGCCAGCAGCCCCGGGAGTGAGGATGAGCAGTTCTTC
size: -; J: TRBJ2-7; V: TRBV6-5; D: TRBD1; CDR3: CASSTRDRVYEQYF; DNA: TGTGCCAGCAGTACCCGGGACAGGGTCTACGAGCAGTACTTC
size: once; J: TRBJ1-5; V: TRBV4-3; D: -; CDR3: CASSQDRGGDQPQHF; DNA: TGCGCCAGCAGCCAAGATAGGGGTGGGGATCAGCCCCAGCATTTT
size: -; J: TRBJ1-2; V: TRBV6-6; D: TRBD1; CDR3: CASSPPGDRRGYTF; DNA: TGTGCCAGCAGCCCCCCGGGGGACAGGCGTGGCTACACCTTC
size: -; J: TRBJ2-3; V: TRBV4-3; D: TRBD1; CDR3: CASSQESGTEAYADTQYF; DNA: TGCGCCAGCAGCCAAGAGTCCGGGACAGAGGCTTACGCAGATACGCAGTATTTT
size: few; J: TRBJ1-1; V: TRBV5-8; D: -; CDR3: CASSLVVGPLNTEAFF; DNA: TGTGCCAGCAGCTTGGTTGTGGGGCCCTTGAACACTGAAGCTTTCTTT
size: few; J: TRBJ1-1; V: TRBV5-5; D: -; CDR3: CASTRDSEAFF; DNA: TGTGCCAGCACTCGGGACTCTGAAGCTTTCTTT
size: -; J: TRBJ1-5; V: TRBV6-5; D: -; CDR3: CASRLDTNSNQPQHF; DNA: TGTGCCAGCAGACTGGACACCAATAGCAATCAGCCCCAGCATTTT
size: -; J: TRBJ2-3; V: TRBV4-1; D: -; CDR3: CASSQAPPDLGRTDTQYF; DNA: TGCGCCAGCAGCCAAGCCCCCCCAGATCTAGGTCGTACAGATACGCAGTATTTT
size: -; J: TRBJ1-2; V: TRBV19; D: TRBD1; CDR3: CASTDRGILNGYTF; DNA: TGTGCCAGTACAGACAGGGGAATTCTGAATGGCTACACCTTC
size: -; J: TRBJ1-5; V: TRBV27; D: -; CDR3: CASKGQYSNQPQHF; DNA: TGTGCCAGTAAGGGACAATATAGCAATCAGCCCCAGCATTTT
size: -; J: TRBJ1-1; V: TRBV19; D: -; CDR3: CASSQGWPEAFF; DNA: TGTGCCAGTAGTCAGGGGTGGCCTGAAGCTTTCTTT
size: -; J: TRBJ2-1; V: TRBV9; D: TRBD2; CDR3: CASSFRTSGGPSSYNEQFF; DNA: TGTGCCAGCAGCTTTAGAACTAGCGGGGGGCCCAGCTCCTACAATGAGCAGTTCTTC
size: few; J: TRBJ1-4; V: TRBV5-6; D: TRBD1; CDR3: CASSFLHTGQPNEKLFF; DNA: TGTGCCAGCAGCTTTCTCCATACGGGACAGCCGAATGAAAAACTGTTTTTT
size: once; J: TRBJ2-7; V: TRBV11-2; D: -; CDR3: CASSKQQGVVVEQYF; DNA: TGTGCCAGCAGCAAACAACAGGGAGTAGTTGTCGAGCAGTACTTC
size: once; J: TRBJ2-1; V: TRBV5-1; D: TRBD2; CDR3: CASSSIAGGLTGYNEQFF; DNA: TGCGCCAGCAGCTCCATAGCGGGAGGGCTTACGGGCTACAATGAGCAGTTCTTC
size: -; J: TRBJ2-7; V: TRBV4-3; D: TRBD1; CDR3: CASSQDLGTGAYNEQYF; DNA: TGCGCCAGCAGCCAAGATCTAGGAACAGGGGCGTACAACGAGCAGTACTTC